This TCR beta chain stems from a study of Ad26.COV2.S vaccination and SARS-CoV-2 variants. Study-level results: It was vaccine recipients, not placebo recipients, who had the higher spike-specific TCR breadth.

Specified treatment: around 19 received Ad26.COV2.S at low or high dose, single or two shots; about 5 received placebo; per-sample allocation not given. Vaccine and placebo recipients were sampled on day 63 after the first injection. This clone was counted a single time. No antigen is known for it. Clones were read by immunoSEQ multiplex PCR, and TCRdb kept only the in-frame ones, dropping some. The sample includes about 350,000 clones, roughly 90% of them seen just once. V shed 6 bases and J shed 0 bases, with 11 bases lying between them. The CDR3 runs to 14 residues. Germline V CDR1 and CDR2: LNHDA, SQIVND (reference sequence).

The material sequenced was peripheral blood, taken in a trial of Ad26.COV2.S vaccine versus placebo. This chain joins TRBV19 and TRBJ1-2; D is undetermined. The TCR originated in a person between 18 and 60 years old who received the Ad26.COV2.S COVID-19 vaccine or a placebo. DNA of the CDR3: TGTGCCAGTAGCCCAGTTTCAGCTAACTATGGCTACACCTTC. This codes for CASSPVSANYGYTF. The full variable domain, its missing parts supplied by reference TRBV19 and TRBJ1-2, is DGGITQSPKYLFRKEGQNVTLSCEQNLNHDAMYWYRQDPGQGLRLIYYSQIVNDFQKGDIAEGYSVSREKKESFPLTVTSAQKNPTAFYLCASSPVSANYGYTFGSGTRLTVV.